The 31 T cell receptor beta chains below were found in one sample sequenced in a study of identical twins. TCRdb re-derived calls from the 5' RACE reads in MiXCR, one entry per CDR3 protein. The sample gives about 520,000 distinct CDR3 sequences, 20% to 25% of which show up once; about 0.93% is in the top ten. These data were likewise used in another study, on T cells expressing NK-cell markers.

What was sequenced was CD4+ T cells sorted from blood. The receptors were sampled from a woman aged 18-30 years in good health.

This chain connects TRBV7-9 to TRBJ2-5, with D possibly being TRBD2 (6 bases). CDR3 length: 15 residues. The germline CDR1 and CDR2 sequences are SEHNR and FQNEAQ (reference sequence). Trimming pared 1 base from V and 5 bases from J, leaving 14 bases between. The CDR3 loop reads CASSLVGTGGETQYF. CDR3 DNA sequence: TGTGCCAGCAGCTTAGTTGGGACCGGAGGGGAGACCCAGTACTTC.

The chain couples TRBV12-3 or TRBV12-4 to TRBJ1-5; D call uncertain. The V and J ends lost 1 base and 8 bases respectively, with 18 bases between them. The CDR3 is 16 residues long. The CDR3 DNA is TGTGCCAGCAGTTTAGGAGGGAGTCTCGTGTTGAAGCCCCAGCATTTT. It encodes CASSLGGSLVLKPQHF.

J is TRBJ1-2 and V is TRBV29-1; tentatively, D is TRBD1 (5 bases). Trimming removed 1 base at V and 2 bases at J, with 17 bases between. Germline loops: CDR1 SQVTM, CDR2 ANQGSEA. The CDR3 spans 16 residues. CDR3 DNA: TGCAGCGTTGAAGGGAGGAGCAGGGCGAAGAACTATGGCTACACCTTC. Amino acids: CSVEGRSRAKNYGYTF. Filled out from reference TRBV29-1 and TRBJ1-2, the complete variable domain reads SAVISQKPSRDICQRGTSLTIQCQVDSQVTMMFWYRQQPGQSLTLIATANQGSEATYESGFVIDKFPISRPNLTFSTLTVSNMSPEDSSIYLCSVEGRSRAKNYGYTFGSGTRLTVV.

This clonotype appeared a few times. The V gene is TRBV29-1, the J gene TRBJ2-3; D is possibly TRBD1 (5 bases). The CDR3 loop spans 13 amino acids. Germline V gene data show CDR1 as SQVTM and CDR2 as ANQGSEA. The V gene lost 7 bases and the J gene lost 4 bases, with 15 bases spanning the gap. CDR3 sequence reads: CSAPWGGPDTQYF. The DNA for the CDR3 is TGCAGCGCCCCGTGGGGCGGCCCAGATACGCAGTATTTT.

This chain uses TRBV6-6 with TRBJ2-3; no reliable D call. The CDR3 loop spans 12 amino acids. Germline CDR1 reads MNHNY; CDR2 reads SVGAGI (reference sequence). V was shortened by 2 bases and J by 4 bases, with 4 bases between the two germline ends. As DNA, the CDR3 is TGTGCCAGCAGTTACCGGGCAGATACGCAGTATTTT. It yields the protein CASSYRADTQYF.

This clonotype was observed a handful of times. The V and J genes are TRBV25-1 and TRBJ2-1; D gene ambiguous. Trimming took off 6 bases at V and 9 bases at J, with 9 bases between the two ends. Germline CDR1 and CDR2: MGHDK and SYGVNS. This CDR3 region has 11 residues. As DNA, the CDR3 is TGTGCCAGCAGATTAGGCATTGAGCAGTTCTTC. Translating it yields CASRLGIEQFF.

This clonotype was picked up many times. The V and J genes are TRBV7-2 and TRBJ2-5; D may be TRBD2 (6 bases). Trimming pared 5 bases from V and 0 bases from J, leaving 16 bases between. The germline V gene encodes CDR1 SGHTA and CDR2 FQGNSA. The CDR3 runs to 16 residues. The CDR3 reads CASSLSAGVYQETQYF. As DNA, the CDR3 is TGTGCCAGCAGCCTATCAGCGGGCGTGTACCAAGAGACCCAGTACTTC. The variable domain in full, completed from reference TRBV7-2 and TRBJ2-5, reads GAGVSQSPSNKVTEKGKDVELRCDPISGHTALYWYRQSLGQGLEFLIYFQGNSAPDKSGLPSDRFSAERTGGSVSTLTIQRTQQEDSAVYLCASSLSAGVYQETQYFGPGTRLLVL.

The chain recombines TRBV11-2 with TRBJ2-1; D not resolved. Trimming took off 5 bases at V and 3 bases at J, with 17 bases between the two ends. The CDR3 runs 16 residues. CDR1 SGHAT and CDR2 FQNNGV come from the germline V gene. The CDR3 region has the DNA TGTGCCAGCAGCCCCGGGTTGGCGCCGGGCTACAATGAGCAGTTCTTC. Its protein is CASSPGLAPGYNEQFF. Drawing the rest from reference TRBV11-2 and TRBJ2-1, the complete variable domain is EAGVAQSPRYKIIEKRQSVAFWCNPISGHATLYWYQQILGQGPKLLIQFQNNGVVDDSQLPKDRFSAERLKGVDSTLKIQPAKLEDSAVYLCASSPGLAPGYNEQFFGPGTRLTVL.

The V gene is TRBV12-3 or TRBV12-4, the J gene TRBJ2-7; D uncertain. The V end lost 3 bases, the J end lost 2 bases, and 8 bases lay between the germline ends. The CDR3 length is 13 residues. DNA for the CDR3: TGTGCCAGCAGTTTTAGCCGTGCCTACGAGCAGTACTTC. It is translated as CASSFSRAYEQYF.

The rearrangement uses TRBV11-2 and TRBJ1-6; 8 positions match TRBD1. The V segment lost 3 bases and the J segment 5 bases; nucleotides outside the gene matches: 3. This CDR3 region has 15 residues. CDR1 SGHAT and CDR2 FQNNGV come from the germline V gene. The CDR3 spells CASSFRQGNNSPLHF. CDR3 nucleotide sequence: TGTGCCAGCAGCTTCCGACAGGGGAATAATTCACCCCTCCACTTT.

The chain joins TRBV10-2 to TRBJ2-1, with TRBD2 matching over 7 bases. Trimming removed 6 bases from V and 11 bases from J; junction bases left unmatched: 7. This CDR3 region has 12 residues. Germline V CDR1 and CDR2: WSHSY, SAAADI. The CDR3 DNA is TGCGCCAGCAGAGACTCCGGGACTAAGCAGTTCTTC. The encoded protein is CASRDSGTKQFF.

The chain carries TRBV29-1 and TRBJ2-3, with TRBD2 matching over 12 bases. J lost 5 bases, V lost 2 bases, and 5 bases had no gene match. This CDR3 contains 15 residues. Looked up from germline, CDR1 is SQVTM and CDR2 is ANQGSEA. CDR3 amino acids: CSVELAGGPGDTQYF. In DNA form, the CDR3 reads TGCAGCGTTGAACTAGCGGGAGGGCCGGGAGATACGCAGTATTTT.

The chain links TRBV7-9 to TRBJ2-4, with D uncertain. Trimming pared 1 base from V and 0 bases from J, leaving 13 bases between. The germline CDR1 and CDR2 sequences are SEHNR and FQNEAQ (reference sequence). This CDR3 has 17 amino acids. CDR3 nucleotide sequence: TGTGCCAGCAGCTTAGACCGCGCTTCGCTAGCCAAAAACATTCAGTACTTC. This gives the protein CASSLDRASLAKNIQYF.

This clonotype has just a few counts. The gene calls are TRBV7-9 and TRBJ2-7; D is perhaps TRBD1 (6 bases). V was shortened by 5 bases and J by 2 bases, with 13 bases between the two germline ends. The CDR3 spans 14 residues. CDR1 is SEHNR and CDR2 is FQNEAQ in the germline V gene (reference sequence). The CDR3 DNA is TGTGCCAGCAGCCTAGTCGGGACAACCTACGAGCAGTACTTC. Translated: CASSLVGTTYEQYF.

This clonotype has only a few counts. J is TRBJ2-1 and V is TRBV6-2 or TRBV6-3; D perhaps matches TRBD2 (6 bases). Germline-derived CDR1 and CDR2 are MNHEY and SVGEGT. This CDR3 is built from 14 residues. Trimming removed 6 bases from V and 6 bases from J, with 15 bases in between. The CDR3 here is CASREGGTSNEQFF. Written as DNA, the CDR3 is TGTGCCAGCAGGGAGGGTGGAACTTCCAATGAGCAGTTCTTC.

The V gene is TRBV12-3 or TRBV12-4, the J gene TRBJ2-1; no clear D. The CDR3 length is 14 residues. The V end lost 5 bases, the J end lost 8 bases, and 16 bases lay between the germline ends. The CDR3 here is CASSGPRSGHEQFF. The CDR3 DNA reads TGTGCCAGCAGTGGCCCGAGATCTGGGCATGAGCAGTTCTTC.

This clonotype was detected ten times or more. The DNA of the CDR3 is TGCAGTGCTAGACCTGGGGCCAACGTCCTGACTTTC. Translating it yields CSARPGANVLTF. The chain joins TRBV20-1 to TRBJ2-6, with D uncertain. Trimming took off 2 bases at V and 2 bases at J, with 1 base between the two ends. Germline loops: CDR1 DFQATT, CDR2 SNEGSKA (reference sequence). The CDR3 runs to 12 residues.

This clonotype was found a few times. The V call is TRBV20-1, the J call TRBJ2-3; weak D call: TRBD2 (6 bases). Per the germline V gene, CDR1 is DFQATT and CDR2 is SNEGSKA (reference sequence). V lost 2 bases to trimming and J lost 1 base, with 10 bases between them. The CDR3 is made up of 14 amino acids. In nucleotides, the CDR3 is TGCAGTGCTAGATCGGCTAGCGGCACAGATACGCAGTATTTT. Residues: CSARSASGTDTQYF.

This clonotype was seen a few times. This chain links TRBV29-1 with TRBJ2-1; D unresolved. The CDR3 is 10 amino acids. V was trimmed by 6 bases and J by 8 bases, leaving 8 bases between them. Germline V lookup: CDR1 SQVTM, CDR2 ANQGSEA. For the CDR3, the DNA is TGCAGCGTCTTTTTCTATGAGCAGTTCTTC. Translating gives CSVFFYEQFF.

The chain carries TRBV11-3 and TRBJ2-3; 7 bases align to TRBD2. Germline assignment: CDR1 SGHNT and CDR2 YENEEA. The CDR3 runs 16 residues. V dropped 3 bases and J dropped 2; count of bases not matched to a gene: 8. CDR3 sequence: CASSFGRESVTDTQYF. CDR3 DNA: TGTGCCAGCAGCTTCGGGCGGGAGTCGGTCACAGATACGCAGTATTTT. The complete variable domain, with remaining parts taken from reference TRBV11-3 and TRBJ2-3, reads EAGVVQSPRYKIIEKKQPVAFWCNPISGHNTLYWYLQNLGQGPELLIRYENEEAVDDSQLPKDRFSAERLKGVDSTLKIQPAELGDSAVYLCASSFGRESVTDTQYFGPGTRLTVL.

The chain joins TRBV4-3 to TRBJ2-7, with TRBD2 matching over 9 bases. Looked up from germline, CDR1 is LGHNA and CDR2 is YSLEER. The CDR3 consists of 15 residues. V was clipped by 1 base and J by 2 bases; unmatched bases: 3. This chain's CDR3 is CASSQVSGSPYEQYF. The CDR3, as DNA: TGCGCCAGCAGCCAAGTTAGCGGGAGCCCCTACGAGCAGTACTTC.

V and J are TRBV6-2 or TRBV6-3 and TRBJ2-2; D gene unclear. Germline V lookup: CDR1 MNHEY, CDR2 SVGEGT. The length of the CDR3 is 14 residues. Trimming removed 6 bases at V and 6 bases at J, with 14 bases between. CDR3: CASSPPRRPGELFF. The CDR3 bases are TGTGCCAGCAGCCCCCCGAGGAGACCCGGGGAGCTGTTTTTT.

The chain combines TRBV9 with TRBJ2-6; D gene uncertain. Germline-derived CDR1 and CDR2 are SGDLS and YYNGEE. The CDR3 has 15 residues. V was trimmed by 4 bases and J by 2 bases, leaving 10 bases between them. CDR3 sequence: CASSPFSTGANVLTF. The CDR3 nucleotides are TGTGCCAGCAGCCCCTTCTCAACTGGGGCCAACGTCCTGACTTTC.

This clonotype was counted a few times. Here the CDR3 reads CASSQESSGGHTQYF. For the CDR3, the DNA is TGTGCCAGCAGCCAAGAGTCTAGCGGGGGCCATACCCAGTACTTC. The chain is built from TRBV4-2 and TRBJ2-5; TRBD2 agrees at 10 bases. V was pared by 0 bases and J by 8 bases, with 6 bases of the junction left unmatched. Germline CDR1 is LGHNA and CDR2 is YNFKEQ. CDR3 length: 15 residues.

The V call is TRBV27, the J call TRBJ1-6; 10 bases are a match to TRBD1. V shed 4 bases and J 4 bases; nucleotides not matched to a gene: 4. The germline gives CDR1 MNHEY, CDR2 SMNVEV (reference sequence). The CDR3 extends over 16 amino acids. The CDR3 bases are TGTGCCAGCAGTTCAAGGACAGGGGGTTATAATTCACCCCTCCACTTT. Amino acids: CASSSRTGGYNSPLHF.

The chain is built from TRBV15 and TRBJ2-7, with D perhaps TRBD2 (6 bases). The V and J ends lost 8 bases and 2 bases respectively, with 16 bases between them. Germline assignment: CDR1 LNHNV and CDR2 YYDKDF (reference sequence). CDR3 length: 14 amino acids. The CDR3 DNA follows: TGTGCCACCGAGAGGAGGGACGGGACCTACGAGCAGTACTTC. This codes for CATERRDGTYEQYF.

There are a few counts of this clonotype. J is TRBJ2-1 and V is TRBV12-3 or TRBV12-4; D might be TRBD1 (5 bases). Trimming stripped 6 bases from V and 7 bases from J, with 13 bases between. The CDR3 is 13 residues long. In DNA, the CDR3 is TGTGCCAGCAGAAACACTCGACAGAATGAGCAGTTCTTC. Its translation: CASRNTRQNEQFF.

The table lists this clonotype with a few counts. The J gene is TRBJ2-3, the V gene TRBV9; D may be TRBD1 (7 bases). The CDR3 consists of 16 residues. The germline V gene encodes CDR1 SGDLS and CDR2 YYNGEE. V was clipped by 0 bases and J by 3 bases, with 14 bases between them. The CDR3 loop reads CASSVVDQGGTDTQYF. The CDR3, as DNA: TGTGCCAGCAGCGTAGTAGACCAGGGGGGTACAGATACGCAGTATTTT.

This chain's CDR3 is CATSRDAQRQYF. CDR3 bases: TGTGCCACCAGCAGAGATGCCCAGAGGCAGTACTTC. J is TRBJ2-7 and V is TRBV15; no reliable D call. In germline, CDR1 is LNHNV, CDR2 YYDKDF (reference sequence). Trimming stripped 0 bases from V and 9 bases from J, with 9 bases between. The CDR3 runs 12 residues.

The chain combines TRBV30 with TRBJ2-1; D is perhaps TRBD1 or TRBD2 (6 bases each). The germline V gene encodes CDR1 GTSNPN and CDR2 SVGIG (reference sequence). V was pared by 5 bases and J by 1 base, with 18 bases between. The CDR3 is 16 amino acids. This CDR3 reads CAWGGRGGRSYNEQFF. CDR3 coding DNA: TGTGCCTGGGGGGGCCGTGGAGGGCGATCCTACAATGAGCAGTTCTTC.

The V call is TRBV5-1, the J call TRBJ2-6; D unclear. There are 16 residues in the CDR3. The germline V and J ends were trimmed by 0 bases and 0 bases, with 7 bases remaining between them. Germline lookup yields CDR1 SGHRS and CDR2 YFSETQ. The CDR3 region has the DNA TGCGCCAGCAGCTTGGAACCTAACTCTGGGGCCAACGTCCTGACTTTC. Amino acid sequence: CASSLEPNSGANVLTF.